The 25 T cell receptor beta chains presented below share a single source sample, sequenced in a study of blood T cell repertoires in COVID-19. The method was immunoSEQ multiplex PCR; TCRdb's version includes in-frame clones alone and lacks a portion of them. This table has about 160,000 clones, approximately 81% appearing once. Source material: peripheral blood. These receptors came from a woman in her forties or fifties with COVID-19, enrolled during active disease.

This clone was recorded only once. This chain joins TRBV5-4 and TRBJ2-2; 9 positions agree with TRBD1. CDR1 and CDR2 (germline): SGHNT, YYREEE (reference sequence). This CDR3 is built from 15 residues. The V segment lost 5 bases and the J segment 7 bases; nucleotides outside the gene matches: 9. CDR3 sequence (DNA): TGTGCCAGCAGAGGGGACAGGGATGGGGGCGGGGAGCTGTTTTTT. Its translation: CASRGDRDGGGELFF.

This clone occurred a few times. CDR3 DNA sequence: TGCGCCAGCAGCCAAGTGGGGACAGACAATGGAAACACCATATATTTT. This sequence encodes CASSQVGTDNGNTIYF. This rearrangement joins TRBV4-1 to TRBJ1-3; 7 bases agree with TRBD1. Germline CDR1 and CDR2: MGHRA and YSYEKL. J gave up 3 bases and V 1 base, and 6 bases lay outside the gene matches. This CDR3 region has 16 residues.

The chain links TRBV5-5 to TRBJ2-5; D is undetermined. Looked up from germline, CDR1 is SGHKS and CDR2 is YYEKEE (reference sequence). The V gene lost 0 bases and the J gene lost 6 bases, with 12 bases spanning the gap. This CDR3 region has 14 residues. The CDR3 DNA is TGTGCCAGCAGCTTGGAATCAGGTGGAAAGACCCAGTACTTC. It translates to CASSLESGGKTQYF.

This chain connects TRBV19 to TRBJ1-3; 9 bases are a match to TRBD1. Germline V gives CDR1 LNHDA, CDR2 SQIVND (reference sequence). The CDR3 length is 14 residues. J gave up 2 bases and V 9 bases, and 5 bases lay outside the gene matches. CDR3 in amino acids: CARSDRGTGNTIYF. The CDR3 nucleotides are TGTGCCAGGAGTGACAGGGGGACTGGAAACACCATATATTTT.

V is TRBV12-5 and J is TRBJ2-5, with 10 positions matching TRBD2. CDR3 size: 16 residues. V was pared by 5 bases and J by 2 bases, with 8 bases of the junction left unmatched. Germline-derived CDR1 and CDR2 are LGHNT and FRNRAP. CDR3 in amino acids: CASGPPSGGGQETQYF. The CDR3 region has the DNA TGTGCTAGTGGTCCACCTAGCGGGGGAGGGCAAGAGACCCAGTACTTC.

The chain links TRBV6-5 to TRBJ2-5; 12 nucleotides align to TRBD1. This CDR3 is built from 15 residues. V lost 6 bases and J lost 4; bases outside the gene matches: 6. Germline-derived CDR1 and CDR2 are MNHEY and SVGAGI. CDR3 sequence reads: CASRRGTGGRETQYF. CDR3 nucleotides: TGTGCCAGCAGACGGGGGACAGGGGGCCGAGAGACCCAGTACTTC.

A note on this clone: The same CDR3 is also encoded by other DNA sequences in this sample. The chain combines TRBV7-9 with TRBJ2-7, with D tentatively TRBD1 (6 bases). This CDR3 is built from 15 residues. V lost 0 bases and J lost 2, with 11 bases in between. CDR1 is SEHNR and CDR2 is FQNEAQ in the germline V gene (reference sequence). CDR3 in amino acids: CASSLADSPTYEQYF. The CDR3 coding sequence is TGTGCCAGCAGCTTAGCGGACAGCCCTACCTACGAGCAGTACTTC.

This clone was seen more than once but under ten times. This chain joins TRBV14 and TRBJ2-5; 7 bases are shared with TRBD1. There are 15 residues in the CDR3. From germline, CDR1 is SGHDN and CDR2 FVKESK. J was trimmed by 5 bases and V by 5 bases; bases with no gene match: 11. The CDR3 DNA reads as TGTGCCAGCAGCGCCAACAGGGGCGGTAGGGAGACCCAGTACTTC. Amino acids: CASSANRGGRETQYF. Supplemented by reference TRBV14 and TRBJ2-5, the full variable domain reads EAGVTQFPSHSVIEKGQTVTLRCDPISGHDNLYWYRRVMGKEIKFLLHFVKESKQDESGMPNNRFLAERTGGTYSTLKVQPAELEDSGVYFCASSANRGGRETQYFGPGTRLLVL.

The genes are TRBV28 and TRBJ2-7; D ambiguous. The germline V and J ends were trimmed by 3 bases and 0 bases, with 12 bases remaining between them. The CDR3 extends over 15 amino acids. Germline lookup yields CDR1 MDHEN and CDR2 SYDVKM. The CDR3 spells CASSLELAASYEQYF. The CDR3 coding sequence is TGTGCCAGCAGTTTGGAGCTGGCAGCCTCCTACGAGCAGTACTTC.

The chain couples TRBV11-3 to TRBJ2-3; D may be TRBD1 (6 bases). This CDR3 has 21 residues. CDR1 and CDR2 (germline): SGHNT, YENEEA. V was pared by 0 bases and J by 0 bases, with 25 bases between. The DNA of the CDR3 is TGTGCCAGCAGCTTAGATCTTAGTTGGGGGCGCGCAATCTCGAGCACAGATACGCAGTATTTT. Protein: CASSLDLSWGRAISSTDTQYF.

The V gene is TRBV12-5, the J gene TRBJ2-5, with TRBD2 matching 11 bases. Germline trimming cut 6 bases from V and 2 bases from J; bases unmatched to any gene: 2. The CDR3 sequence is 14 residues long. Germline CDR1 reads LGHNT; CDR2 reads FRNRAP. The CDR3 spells CASGTSGAQETQYF. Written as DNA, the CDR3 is TGTGCTAGTGGGACTAGCGGGGCTCAAGAGACCCAGTACTTC.

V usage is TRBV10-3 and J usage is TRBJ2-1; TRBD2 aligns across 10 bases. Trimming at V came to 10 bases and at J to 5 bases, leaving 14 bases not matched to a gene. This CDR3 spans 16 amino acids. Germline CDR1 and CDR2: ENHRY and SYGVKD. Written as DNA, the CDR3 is TGTGCCACCATCCCGGGGTCTAGCGGGGGTAACAATGAGCAGTTCTTC. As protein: CATIPGSSGGNNEQFF.

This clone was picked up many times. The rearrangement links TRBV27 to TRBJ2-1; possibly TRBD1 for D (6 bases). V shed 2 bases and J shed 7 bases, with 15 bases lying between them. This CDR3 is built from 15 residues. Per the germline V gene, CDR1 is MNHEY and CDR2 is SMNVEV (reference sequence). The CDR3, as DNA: TGTGCCAGCAGTTTAAAGTCAGGGGCTTTAAATGAGCAGTTCTTC. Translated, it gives CASSLKSGALNEQFF.

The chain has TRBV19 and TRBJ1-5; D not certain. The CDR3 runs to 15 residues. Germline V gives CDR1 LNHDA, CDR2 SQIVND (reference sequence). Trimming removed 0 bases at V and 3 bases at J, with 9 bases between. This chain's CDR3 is CASSIERELNQPQHF. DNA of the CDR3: TGTGCCAGTAGTATAGAACGGGAGCTCAATCAGCCCCAGCATTTT.

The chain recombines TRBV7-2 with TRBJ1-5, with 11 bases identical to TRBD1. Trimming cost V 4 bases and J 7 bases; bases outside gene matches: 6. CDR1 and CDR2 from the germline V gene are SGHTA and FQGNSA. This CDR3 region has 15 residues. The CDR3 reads CASSWTGGAGQPQHF. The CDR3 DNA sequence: TGTGCCAGCAGCTGGACAGGGGGCGCCGGGCAGCCCCAGCATTTT.

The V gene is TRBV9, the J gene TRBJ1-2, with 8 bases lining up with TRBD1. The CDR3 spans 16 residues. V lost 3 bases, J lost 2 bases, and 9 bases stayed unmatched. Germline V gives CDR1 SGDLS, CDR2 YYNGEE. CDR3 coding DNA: TGTGCCAGCAGCGCGACAGACAGGGGCCGGAACTATGGCTACACCTTC. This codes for CASSATDRGRNYGYTF.

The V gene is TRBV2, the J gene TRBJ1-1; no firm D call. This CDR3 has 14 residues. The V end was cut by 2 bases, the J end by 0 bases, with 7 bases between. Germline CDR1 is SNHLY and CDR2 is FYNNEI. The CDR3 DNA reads TGTGCCAGCAGTGAACTACCCATGAACACTGAAGCTTTCTTT. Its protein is CASSELPMNTEAFF.

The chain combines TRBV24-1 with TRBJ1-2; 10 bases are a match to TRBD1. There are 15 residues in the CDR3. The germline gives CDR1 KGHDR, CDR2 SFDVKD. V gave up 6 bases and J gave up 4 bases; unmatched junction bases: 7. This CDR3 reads CATSKTGGSVYGYTF. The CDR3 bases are TGTGCCACCAGTAAGACAGGGGGCAGTGTCTATGGCTACACCTTC.

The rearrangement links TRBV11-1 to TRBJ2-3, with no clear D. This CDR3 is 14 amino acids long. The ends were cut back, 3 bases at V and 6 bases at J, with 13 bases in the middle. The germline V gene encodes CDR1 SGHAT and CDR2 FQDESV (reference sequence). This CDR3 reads CASSLRLFSDTQYF. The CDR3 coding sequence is TGTGCCAGCAGCTTGCGTCTTTTTTCGGATACGCAGTATTTT.

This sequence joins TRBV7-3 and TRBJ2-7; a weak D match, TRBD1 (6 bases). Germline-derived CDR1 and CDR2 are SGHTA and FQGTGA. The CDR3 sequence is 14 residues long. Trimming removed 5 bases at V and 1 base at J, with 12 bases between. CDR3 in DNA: TGTGCCAGCAGCCCGGGACACTCTTCCTACGAGCAGTACTTC. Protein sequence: CASSPGHSSYEQYF. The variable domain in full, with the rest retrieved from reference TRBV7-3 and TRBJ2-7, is GAGVSQTPSNKVTEKGKYVELRCDPISGHTALYWYRQSLGQGPEFLIYFQGTGAADDSGLPNDRFFAVRPEGSVSTLKIQRTERGDSAVYLCASSPGHSSYEQYFGPGTRLTVT.

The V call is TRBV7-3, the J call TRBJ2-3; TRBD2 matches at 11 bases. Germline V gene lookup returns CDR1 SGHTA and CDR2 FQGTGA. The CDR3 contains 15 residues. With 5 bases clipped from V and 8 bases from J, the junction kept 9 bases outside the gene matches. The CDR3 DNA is TGTGCCAGCAGCGGGGGACTAGCGGACGGCAGTACGCAGTATTTT. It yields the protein CASSGGLADGSTQYF.

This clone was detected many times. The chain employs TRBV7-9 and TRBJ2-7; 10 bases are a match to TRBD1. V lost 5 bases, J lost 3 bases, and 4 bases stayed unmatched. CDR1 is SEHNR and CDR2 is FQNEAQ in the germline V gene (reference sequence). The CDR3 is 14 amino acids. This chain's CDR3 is CASSPRDRGYEQYF. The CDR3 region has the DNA TGTGCCAGCAGCCCCCGGGACAGGGGCTACGAGCAGTACTTC.

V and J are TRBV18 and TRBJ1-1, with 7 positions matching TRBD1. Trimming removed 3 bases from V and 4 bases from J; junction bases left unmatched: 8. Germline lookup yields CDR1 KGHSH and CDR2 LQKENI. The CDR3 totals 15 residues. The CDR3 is CASSPQGGASTEAFF. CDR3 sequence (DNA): TGTGCCAGCTCACCCCAAGGGGGCGCATCCACTGAAGCTTTCTTT. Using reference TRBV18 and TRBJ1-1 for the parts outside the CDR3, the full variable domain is NAGVMQNPRHLVRRRGQEARLRCSPMKGHSHVYWYRQLPEEGLKFMVYLQKENIIDESGMPKERFSAEFPKEGPSILRIQQVVRGDSAAYFCASSPQGGASTEAFFGQGTRLTVV.

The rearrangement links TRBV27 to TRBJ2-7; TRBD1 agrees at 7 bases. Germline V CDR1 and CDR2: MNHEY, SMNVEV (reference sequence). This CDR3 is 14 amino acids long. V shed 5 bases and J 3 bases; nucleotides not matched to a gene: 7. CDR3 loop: CASSIDRAGYEQYF. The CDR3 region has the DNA TGTGCCAGCAGTATTGACAGGGCGGGCTACGAGCAGTACTTC.

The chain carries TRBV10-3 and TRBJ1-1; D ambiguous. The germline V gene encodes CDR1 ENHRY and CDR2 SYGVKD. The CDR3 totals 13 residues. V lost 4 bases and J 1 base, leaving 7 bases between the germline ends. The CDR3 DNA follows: TGTGCCATCAGTGTCCAGGAGAACACTGAAGCTTTCTTT. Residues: CAISVQENTEAFF.